One and the same sample provided the 31 T cell receptor beta chains below, sequenced in a study of T cells in Graves' hyperthyroidism and ophthalmopathy. Amplification targeted TCR beta CDR3 regions from RNA transcripts. HTBI primers were the set used in a first-round RT-PCR of the TCR CDR3. TCRdb reprocessed the multiplex PCR reads via MiXCR and lists one record per CDR3 protein. The sample lists about 460,000 distinct CDR3 sequences; 22% were seen once. The sequenced material came from blood. These receptors were collected from a woman in her 70s with Graves' ophthalmopathy.

V gene TRBV7-9 combines with J gene TRBJ2-3; 8 nucleotides line up with TRBD2. CDR1 and CDR2 (germline): SEHNR, FQNEAQ (reference sequence). This CDR3 region has 18 residues. The V and J ends lost 3 bases and 2 bases, in that order; junction bases with no gene match: 13. The CDR3, as DNA: TGTGCCAGCAGCTTGGGAAATAGCGGGACCTTCCACACAGATACGCAGTATTTT. It encodes CASSLGNSGTFHTDTQYF. The variable domain in full, completed from reference TRBV7-9 and TRBJ2-3, reads DTGVSQNPRHKITKRGQNVTFRCDPISEHNRLYWYRQTLGQGPEFLTYFQNEAQLEKSRLLSDRFSAERPKGSFSTLEIQRTEQGDSAMYLCASSLGNSGTFHTDTQYFGPGTRLTVL.

This clonotype was seen a few times. The chain carries TRBV6-2 or TRBV6-3 and TRBJ2-1; D may be TRBD2 (5 bases). This CDR3 contains 14 residues. V shed 7 bases and J shed 0 bases, with 10 bases lying between them. Germline V lookup: CDR1 MNHEY, CDR2 SVGEGT. The chain's CDR3 is CASTTAGSYNEQFF. CDR3 coding DNA: TGTGCCAGCACCACCGCGGGCTCCTACAATGAGCAGTTCTTC.

The rearrangement links TRBV20-1 to TRBJ2-3, with D possibly called TRBD1 or TRBD2 (6 bases each). Germline V gene sequence: CDR1 DFQATT, CDR2 SNEGSKA (reference sequence). Trimming shortened V by 0 bases and J by 8 bases, and 15 bases separated the two germline ends. The CDR3 has 14 residues. Here the CDR3 DNA reads TGCAGTGCTAGAGAGTGGGCCAAGGGGGGTACGCAGTATTTT. Its translation is CSAREWAKGGTQYF.

The chain has TRBV3-1 and TRBJ1-6; D may be TRBD1 (5 bases). This CDR3 comprises 14 residues. V was trimmed by 7 bases and J by 7 bases, leaving 14 bases between them. The germline V gene encodes CDR1 LGHDT and CDR2 YNNKEL (reference sequence). This CDR3 is CASTPGLGNSPLHF. CDR3 nucleotide sequence: TGTGCCAGCACCCCGGGACTGGGGAATTCACCCCTCCACTTT.

The J gene is TRBJ1-2, the V gene TRBV20-1, with D possibly matching TRBD1 (5 bases). Germline lookup yields CDR1 DFQATT and CDR2 SNEGSKA (reference sequence). Trimming stripped 6 bases from V and 4 bases from J, with 18 bases between. The CDR3 spans 14 residues. CDR3 sequence: CSATSSGGIYGYTF. DNA of the CDR3: TGCAGTGCCACCTCCTCGGGGGGTATCTATGGCTACACCTTC.

This clonotype was seen only a few times. The chain has TRBV19 and TRBJ1-1, with 7 bases identical to TRBD1. The CDR3 has 16 amino acids. The V segment lost 4 bases and the J segment 2 bases; nucleotides outside the gene matches: 10. In germline, CDR1 is LNHDA, CDR2 SQIVND (reference sequence). The chain's CDR3 is CASSTRQGPINTEAFF. DNA of the CDR3: TGTGCCAGTAGTACTAGACAGGGACCCATCAACACTGAAGCTTTCTTT.

CDR3 in DNA: TGTGCCAGCAGTTTACGGACAGTCGGGGAGCTGTTTTTT. Translating it yields CASSLRTVGELFF. This chain joins TRBV7-9 and TRBJ2-2; the D gene is possibly TRBD1 (6 bases). The germline V and J ends were trimmed by 6 bases and 7 bases, with 12 bases remaining between them. The CDR3 extends over 13 amino acids. Germline V lookup: CDR1 SEHNR, CDR2 FQNEAQ (reference sequence).

This clonotype was counted a few times. This chain joins TRBV3-1 and TRBJ2-7, with a possible D match to TRBD2 (5 bases). Between the trimmed V and J ends, which lost 4 bases and 7 bases, there was a span of 11 bases. The CDR3 totals 12 residues. Germline CDR1 LGHDT, CDR2 YNNKEL (reference sequence). The chain's CDR3 is CASSPSGIEQYF. Written as DNA, the CDR3 is TGTGCCAGCAGCCCCTCCGGGATTGAGCAGTACTTC.

This clonotype was seen more than once but under ten times. The chain employs TRBV7-9 and TRBJ2-3; the D gene is possibly TRBD2 (5 bases). CDR1 SEHNR and CDR2 FQNEAQ come from the germline V gene (reference sequence). The CDR3 totals 16 residues. Trimming pared 5 bases from V and 6 bases from J, leaving 21 bases between. The CDR3 is CASSLGASLDGDTQYF. The CDR3 DNA is TGTGCCAGCAGCCTGGGAGCTAGCCTGGACGGGGATACGCAGTATTTT.

This sequence joins TRBV10-3 and TRBJ1-4, with D possibly being TRBD1 (5 bases). V gave up 3 bases and J gave up 3 bases, with 8 bases separating them. This CDR3 region has 14 residues. Germline CDR1 reads ENHRY; CDR2 reads SYGVKD. The CDR3, as DNA: TGTGCCATCAGTGAAGGGACTTCTAATGAAAAACTGTTTTTT. Residues: CAISEGTSNEKLFF.

A few counts support this clonotype. The rearrangement joins TRBV7-8 to TRBJ2-1; a possible D gene is TRBD2 (6 bases). The CDR3 runs 13 residues. Trimming shortened V by 5 bases and J by 9 bases, and 14 bases separated the two germline ends. Germline lookup yields CDR1 SGHVS and CDR2 FQNEAQ. The CDR3 nucleotides read TGTGCCAGCAGCCAGGATACGGGGGTTGAGCAGTTCTTC. It is translated as CASSQDTGVEQFF.

This clonotype was observed a few times. The chain carries TRBV6-2 or TRBV6-3 and TRBJ2-3; no clear D. V gave up 0 bases and J gave up 0 bases, with 10 bases separating them. Germline-derived CDR1 and CDR2 are MNHEY and SVGEGT. This CDR3 is 16 amino acids long. The CDR3 protein is CASSYSTGASTDTQYF. In DNA, the CDR3 is TGTGCCAGCAGTTACTCGACCGGCGCCAGCACAGATACGCAGTATTTT.

CDR3 protein: CASSPTNRGANYGYTF. Written as DNA, the CDR3 is TGTGCCAGCAGTCCCACCAACAGGGGGGCTAACTATGGCTACACCTTC. The chain joins TRBV27 to TRBJ1-2; 8 bases match TRBD1. V was clipped by 5 bases and J by 0 bases; unmatched bases: 8. The CDR3 totals 16 residues. Germline-derived CDR1 and CDR2 are MNHEY and SMNVEV (reference sequence).

This chain connects TRBV11-2 to TRBJ2-5, with TRBD2 matching 8 bases. After removal of 5 bases from V and 10 bases from J, the junction contained 12 bases not matched to a gene. The germline V gene has CDR1 SGHAT and CDR2 FQNNGV. The CDR3 spans 14 residues. CDR3 protein: CASSPLGAGVNQYF. The CDR3 DNA is TGTGCCAGCAGCCCCCTAGGAGCGGGAGTCAACCAGTACTTC. Drawing the rest from reference TRBV11-2 and TRBJ2-5, the complete variable domain is EAGVAQSPRYKIIEKRQSVAFWCNPISGHATLYWYQQILGQGPKLLIQFQNNGVVDDSQLPKDRFSAERLKGVDSTLKIQPAKLEDSAVYLCASSPLGAGVNQYFGPGTRLLVL.

To note about this clonotype: The germline gene is not matched at one end of the junction; a read error may be the cause. The chain carries TRBV9 and TRBJ2-3; D may correspond to TRBD1 or TRBD2 (5 bases each). Germline V CDR1 and CDR2: SGDLS, YYNGEE. This CDR3 contains 14 residues. CDR3 DNA sequence: TGCGCCAGCAGCTTCCCCGGGGCTGAGGATACGCAGTATTTT. Amino acid sequence: CASSFPGAEDTQYF.

This clonotype occurred a few times. The genes are TRBV20-1 and TRBJ2-1; D is perhaps TRBD2 (6 bases). CDR3 size: 17 residues. CDR1 is DFQATT and CDR2 is SNEGSKA in the germline V gene (reference sequence). V was clipped by 1 base and J by 3 bases, with 19 bases between them. CDR3 DNA: TGCAGTGCTAGAGTCCGAGGAGCGGGTGTCGACTACAATGAGCAGTTCTTC. It codes for CSARVRGAGVDYNEQFF.

This clonotype showed up just a few times. The chain carries TRBV5-1 and TRBJ2-1; 14 nucleotides agree with TRBD2. J gave up 10 bases and V 7 bases, and 7 bases lay outside the gene matches. The CDR3 covers 14 residues. Germline V gene sequence: CDR1 SGHRS, CDR2 YFSETQ. The DNA of the CDR3 is TGCGCCAGCGCGGGACTAGCGGGAGCAAGCGAGCAGTTCTTC. Protein product: CASAGLAGASEQFF.

The genes are TRBV5-1 and TRBJ2-2; D is possibly TRBD1 (6 bases). The V gene's germline CDR1 is SGHRS and CDR2 YFSETQ. The CDR3 has 13 amino acids. Trimming pared 6 bases from V and 1 base from J, leaving 7 bases between. In nucleotides, the CDR3 is TGCGCCAGCATGACAGGGAACACCGGGGAGCTGTTTTTT. This codes for CASMTGNTGELFF.

V and J are TRBV3-1 and TRBJ2-7; D remains unclear. V dropped 4 bases and J dropped 3 bases, with 13 bases sitting between them. This CDR3 is 14 amino acids long. The germline CDR1 and CDR2 sequences are LGHDT and YNNKEL (reference sequence). The CDR3 sequence: CASSRSSPIYEQYF. In nucleotides, the CDR3 is TGTGCCAGCAGCCGGTCAAGCCCAATCTACGAGCAGTACTTC.

In this sample, this clonotype turned up a few times. The chain recombines TRBV27 with TRBJ2-5; 8 bases match TRBD2. Germline V gives CDR1 MNHEY, CDR2 SMNVEV (reference sequence). J gave up 5 bases and V 5 bases, and 4 bases lay outside the gene matches. This CDR3 has 13 residues. In DNA form, the CDR3 reads TGTGCCAGCAGTAAAAGCGGGAGCGAGACCCAGTACTTC. This codes for CASSKSGSETQYF.

On this clonotype: A much larger clone is a single base away; this may be a read error. CDR3 residues: CASSRTWVQNNEQYF. As DNA, the CDR3 is TGTGCCAGCAGCAGGACTTGGGTTCAGAACAATGAGCAGTACTTC. The chain combines TRBV11-2 with TRBJ2-1; D may be TRBD2 (5 bases). The end of the DNA fits TRBJ2-7 better, so the J call may be wrong. Germline V gene sequence: CDR1 SGHAT, CDR2 FQNNGV. The CDR3 sequence is 15 residues long.

There are a few counts of this clonotype. The chain uses TRBV7-3 and TRBJ1-2; no reliable D call. V was pared by 5 bases and J by 4 bases, with 17 bases between. CDR1 and CDR2 (germline): SGHTA, FQGTGA. The CDR3 runs 15 residues. This CDR3 is CASSPSPTDSYGYTF. In DNA, the CDR3 is TGTGCCAGCAGCCCGTCCCCCACGGATTCCTATGGCTACACCTTC.

J is TRBJ2-7 and V is TRBV10-3; 8 nucleotides agree with TRBD2. The CDR3 contains 13 residues. Germline-derived CDR1 and CDR2 are ENHRY and SYGVKD. The ends lost 8 bases at V and 2 bases at J; junction bases unmatched: 5. CDR3 amino acids: CAIRGLGAYEQYF. Written as DNA, the CDR3 is TGTGCCATCCGGGGACTAGGGGCCTACGAGCAGTACTTC.

V usage is TRBV4-1 and J usage is TRBJ1-1; possible D gene TRBD1, 6 bases. CDR3 size: 15 residues. Germline assignment: CDR1 MGHRA and CDR2 YSYEKL. The ends were cut back, 1 base at V and 1 base at J, with 10 bases in the middle. CDR3 sequence: CASSQVPGQNTEAFF. The CDR3 nucleotides read TGCGCCAGCAGCCAAGTCCCGGGACAGAACACTGAAGCTTTCTTT.

The chain combines TRBV9 with TRBJ2-5; TRBD1 matches 7 bases. The CDR3 totals 15 residues. The germline V gene has CDR1 SGDLS and CDR2 YYNGEE. The V gene end was trimmed by 0 bases and the J gene end by 5 bases; junction bases not matched to a gene: 7. The CDR3 region is CASSVGTGTEETQYF. CDR3 DNA sequence: TGTGCCAGCAGCGTAGGCACCGGGACAGAGGAGACCCAGTACTTC.

The count of this clonotype is one. The chain couples TRBV5-4 to TRBJ1-1; D may be TRBD1 (6 bases). The germline V and J ends were trimmed by 4 bases and 0 bases, with 16 bases remaining between them. The CDR3 contains 16 residues. Germline CDR1 SGHNT, CDR2 YYREEE (reference sequence). In nucleotides, the CDR3 is TGTGCCAGCAGCCCCGGGGCAGGGGCGATGAACACTGAAGCTTTCTTT. Residues: CASSPGAGAMNTEAFF.

The chain recombines TRBV6-1 with TRBJ2-7, with 10 bases identical to TRBD2. CDR1 MNHNS and CDR2 SASEGT come from the germline V gene. Trimming at V came to 7 bases and at J to 3 bases, leaving 9 bases not matched to a gene. CDR3 length equals 15 residues. CDR3 sequence reads: CASTLTAGGYYEQYF. The CDR3 DNA sequence: TGTGCCAGCACCCTAACAGCGGGAGGGTACTACGAGCAGTACTTC.

This rearrangement joins TRBV4-1 to TRBJ1-1; weak D call: TRBD1 (5 bases). The germline V gene has CDR1 MGHRA and CDR2 YSYEKL. V lost 1 base and J 0 bases, leaving 15 bases between the germline ends. The CDR3 is made up of 17 amino acids. The CDR3 here is CASSQGSIWGVNTEAFF. The CDR3 nucleotides read TGCGCCAGCAGCCAAGGGTCCATTTGGGGGGTGAACACTGAAGCTTTCTTT.

This clonotype showed up just once. A much larger clone sits a single nucleotide away, making a read error possible. This chain connects TRBV11-2 to TRBJ2-1, with 8 nucleotides matching TRBD2. Germline V lookup: CDR1 SGHAT, CDR2 FQNNGV. The CDR3 is 15 amino acids. The CDR3 spells CASNLAGQSYNEQFF. As DNA, the CDR3 is TGTGCCAGCAACTTAGCGGGACAAAGTTACAATGAGCAGTTCTTC.

This clonotype has only a few counts. Just one base apart from a much larger clone, this may be a read error. CDR3: CASSPQGVRTDTRYF. The CDR3 nucleotides are TGTGCCAGCAGCCCGCAGGGCGTGAGGACAGATACGCGGTATTTT. The chain combines TRBV11-2 with TRBJ2-3; possibly TRBD1 for D (6 bases). The CDR3 totals 15 residues. Germline CDR1 reads SGHAT; CDR2 reads FQNNGV.

The sample holds many counts of this clonotype. This chain joins TRBV28 and TRBJ2-7; 8 bases map to TRBD2. Unmatched junction bases numbered 4, after V lost 6 bases and J lost 3 bases. CDR1 is MDHEN and CDR2 is SYDVKM in the germline V gene. The CDR3 has 13 residues. The CDR3 DNA reads as TGTGCCAGCAGGGGAGCGGGAGTCTACGAGCAGTACTTC. This encodes CASRGAGVYEQYF.